A selection of T cell receptor beta chains follows, all from one sample in a study of T cell responses to AZD1222 COVID-19 vaccine. Repertoires were generated with immunoSEQ multiplex PCR, while TCRdb's copy carries only in-frame clones and drops some. The data show tens of thousands of clones, 86% seen once. The specimen comprised peripheral blood, sampled on day 0 of AZD1222 vaccination. The receptors originated from an adult in good health. Both conserved end residues are part of each CDR3. The D gene is left open where the match is weak. Size tells how often a clone was seen (once, few, many) or the class of an expanded clone, and some rows leave it out.

TRBJ1-1,TRBV6-5,TRBD1,once,TGTGCCAGCACTCCGCCGGGACAGGGGGCTGAAGCTTTCTTT,CASTPPGQGAEAFF
TRBJ2-3,TRBV7-9,NA,NA,TGTGCCAGCAGCTTAGCTGGAAGGGAGGCGGATACGCAGTATTTT,CASSLAGREADTQYF
TRBJ2-6,TRBV7-9,TRBD1,NA,TGTGCCAGCAGCGGGACAGGGGGCTCTGGGGCCAACGTCCTGACTTTC,CASSGTGGSGANVLTF
TRBJ1-2,TRBV24-1,NA,NA,TGTGCCACCAGTGATCTAACCCCCGGGGGCTACTATGGCTACACCTTC,CATSDLTPGGYYGYTF
TRBJ1-1,TRBV9,TRBD1,NA,TGTGCCAGCAGACCCGGGACAGGGGGCGGCACTGAAGCTTTCTTT,CASRPGTGGGTEAFF
TRBJ1-2,TRBV28,NA,NA,TGTGCCAGCAGTGACCAGACAGGAAAACACTATGGCTACACCTTC,CASSDQTGKHYGYTF
TRBJ2-7,TRBV7-2,TRBD1,NA,TGTGCCAGCAGCTTAGCCCCGGGACAGGGGGCCTACGAGCAGTACTTC,CASSLAPGQGAYEQYF
TRBJ1-3,TRBV7-8,NA,NA,TGTGCCAGCAGCTCCCTACCCGGCGCCCCGGGTGGAGCTGGAAACACCATATATTTT,CASSSLPGAPGGAGNTIYF
TRBJ2-5,TRBV5-8,NA,NA,TGTGCCAGCAGCTTGGTTCAGGGTCGAGAGACCCAGTACTTC,CASSLVQGRETQYF
TRBJ1-2,TRBV6-5,NA,NA,TGTGCCAGCAGTTACTCGGAAGGTCAGCCCTATGGCTACACCTTC,CASSYSEGQPYGYTF
TRBJ2-2,TRBV9,NA,NA,TGTGCCAGCAGCACTCAGCCGGAGCCACGGACCGGGGAGCTGTTTTTT,CASSTQPEPRTGELFF
TRBJ1-2,TRBV4-2,NA,NA,TGTGCCAGCAGCCGGGAGGGAGGCGGCTATGGCTACACCTTC,CASSREGGGYGYTF
TRBJ2-5,TRBV7-2,NA,NA,TGTGCCAGCAGCTTCCCCCCACAAGAGACCCAGTACTTC,CASSFPPQETQYF
TRBJ1-1,TRBV5-1,TRBD1,NA,TGCGCCAGCAGCTTGGAAGGTGGGACAGGAATAGCTTTCTTT,CASSLEGGTGIAFF
TRBJ2-1,TRBV6-5,TRBD2,NA,TGTGCCAGCAGTCCCCAGACTAGCGGGAGTCGGTTCTTC,CASSPQTSGSRFF
TRBJ2-6,TRBV6-4,NA,few,TGTGCCAGCAGTGAAGACAGAACTGGGGCCAACGTCCTGACTTTC,CASSEDRTGANVLTF